This T cell receptor beta chain was found in a study of cytomegalovirus exposure and HLA in healthy donors. With respect to this clone: Its antigen is as yet unknown.

With 3 bases removed from V and 7 bases from J, the gap between germline ends came to 13 bases. This CDR3 is built from 14 residues. The germline V gene has CDR1 MDHEN and CDR2 SYDVKM. Findings of the study overall: Productive status was seen about 87% or about 30% of the time for most TCR beta V segments in an earlier analysis. Immune exposure information available was restricted to CMV serostatus.

With 60 Vbeta and 13 Jbeta primers, the PCR was carried out. Data came from immunoSEQ multiplex PCR; TCRdb stores just in-frame clones and leaves some out. This sample carries tens of thousands of clones, roughly 50% of them seen once, and the ten largest clones take 12%. Sequencing was done on a sample of PBMCs. This clonotype originated in a human donor in good health. The chain carries TRBV28 and TRBJ1-5; D is unclear. CDR3 sequence: CASSFGRIEQPQHF. CDR3 sequence (DNA): TGTGCCAGCAGTTTTGGGAGAATAGAGCAGCCCCAGCATTTT.